The TCR beta chain described here comes from a study of identical twins. Study-level findings and limits: Within cord blood, abundant beta clonotypes carried fewer insertions, but memory repertoires showed no such trend. The models gave estimates that fell short of the out-of-frame TCR alpha sharing seen in monozygotic twins. In beta out-of-frame sequences, the excess sharing between twins was weaker.

The germline gives CDR1 SNHLY, CDR2 FYNNEI. J lost 0 bases, V lost 6 bases, and 5 bases had no gene match. The CDR3 totals 14 residues. TCRdb reprocessed the 5' RACE reads via MiXCR and lists one record per CDR3 protein. The sample consists of roughly 470,000 distinct CDR3 sequences, roughly an eighth of them appearing once. Remarks on this clonotype: Its antigen is as yet unknown.

The same sample was also studied in work on yellow fever vaccine responses in identical twins.

The V gene is TRBV2, the J gene TRBJ2-7, with 7 bases fitting TRBD1. This clonotype originated in a woman younger than 30 in good health. The source material was CD4+ T cells sorted from blood. The CDR3: CASRTGESSYEQYF. The DNA for the CDR3 is TGTGCCAGCAGAACAGGGGAAAGCTCCTACGAGCAGTACTTC.